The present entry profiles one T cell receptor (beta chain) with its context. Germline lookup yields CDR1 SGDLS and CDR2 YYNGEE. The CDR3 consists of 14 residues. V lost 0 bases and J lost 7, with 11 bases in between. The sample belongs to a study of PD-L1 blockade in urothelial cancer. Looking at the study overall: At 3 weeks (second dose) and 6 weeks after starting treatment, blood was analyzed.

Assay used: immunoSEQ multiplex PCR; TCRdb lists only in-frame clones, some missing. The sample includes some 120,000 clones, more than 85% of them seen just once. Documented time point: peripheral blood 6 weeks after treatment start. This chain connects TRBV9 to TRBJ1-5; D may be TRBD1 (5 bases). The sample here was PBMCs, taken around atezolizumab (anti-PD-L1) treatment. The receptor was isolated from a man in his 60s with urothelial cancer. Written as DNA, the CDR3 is TGTGCCAGCAGCGTAGAAGGGGTGGGACAGCCCCAGCATTTT. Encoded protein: CASSVEGVGQPQHF.